The 21 T cell receptor beta chains presented below share a single source sample, sequenced in a study of blood T cell repertoires in COVID-19. Method: immunoSEQ multiplex PCR; TCRdb's copy keeps in-frame clones and lacks some. The data hold about 210,000 clones, with around four fifths observed a single time. The sequenced sample consisted of peripheral blood. These receptors all come from a woman older than 75 with COVID-19, enrolled during active disease.

CDR3 residues: CASSSAGIEDGYTF. In DNA form, the CDR3 reads TGTGCCAGCAGTTCCGCCGGGATCGAGGATGGCTACACCTTC. The chain has TRBV6-6 and TRBJ1-2; D not resolved. CDR1 and CDR2 from the germline V gene are MNHNY and SVGAGI (reference sequence). The ends were cut back, 4 bases at V and 6 bases at J, with 15 bases in the middle. The CDR3 is 14 amino acids.

CDR3 loop: CASSSNERGGTDTQYF. The CDR3 DNA reads as TGTGCCAGCAGCTCCAACGAGCGGGGGGGAACAGATACGCAGTATTTT. V and J are TRBV7-3 and TRBJ2-3; TRBD2 matches at 10 bases. The germline V gene has CDR1 SGHTA and CDR2 FQGTGA. This CDR3 spans 16 amino acids. V dropped 4 bases and J dropped 3; count of bases not matched to a gene: 7.

The J gene is TRBJ2-1, the V gene TRBV11-2; 10 bases align to TRBD1. The length of the CDR3 is 15 residues. Germline V gene lookup returns CDR1 SGHAT and CDR2 FQNNGV. After removal of 5 bases from V and 7 bases from J, the junction contained 8 bases not matched to a gene. CDR3: CASSLRDRGGNEQFF. The CDR3 DNA is TGTGCCAGCAGCCTCCGGGACAGGGGAGGGAATGAGCAGTTCTTC.

This sequence joins TRBV9 and TRBJ2-7, with TRBD1 identical over 11 bases. Germline CDR1 and CDR2: SGDLS and YYNGEE. Losses at the gene ends were 0 bases for V and 4 bases for J; bases not matched to a gene: 0. This CDR3 has 14 amino acids. CDR3 coding DNA: TGTGCCAGCAGCGTAGGGGACAGGGGGTACGAGCAGTACGTC. This gives the protein CASSVGDRGYEQYV.

In this sample, this clone turned up once. The V and J genes are TRBV28 and TRBJ2-3; tentatively, D is TRBD1 (8 bases). V lost 7 bases and J 2 bases, leaving 16 bases between the germline ends. CDR3 length equals 15 residues. Looked up from germline, CDR1 is MDHEN and CDR2 is SYDVKM. The DNA of the CDR3 is TGTGCCAGCATAACAGGGGGGGGCCCCACAGATACGCAGTATTTT. This encodes CASITGGGPTDTQYF.

This clone was seen only once. The V gene is TRBV7-5, the J gene TRBJ2-7; the table's D call TRBD2 went unverified against the DNA. TRBV7-5 is marked as a pseudogene. CDR3 length: 15 residues. CDR3 in amino acids: CARSLLGLHSYEQYV. CDR3 nucleotide sequence: TGTGCCAGAAGCTTGTTGGGACTACACTCTTACGAGCAGTACGTC.

The chain combines TRBV19 with TRBJ2-3; 9 bases are shared with TRBD1. The ends lost 3 bases at V and 1 base at J; junction bases unmatched: 2. Germline V CDR1 and CDR2: LNHDA, SQIVND (reference sequence). This CDR3 spans 15 amino acids. In DNA, the CDR3 is TGTGCCAGTAGTATTTGGACAGGGGGCACAGATACGCAGTATTTT. As protein: CASSIWTGGTDTQYF.

This chain links TRBV28 with TRBJ1-3; tentatively, D is TRBD1 (5 bases). Trimming shortened V by 6 bases and J by 1 base, and 7 bases separated the two germline ends. The CDR3 has 13 amino acids. CDR1 and CDR2 (germline): MDHEN, SYDVKM. The CDR3 nucleotides read TGTGCCAGCAGCGGGGGGTCTGGAAACACCATATATTTT. Its protein is CASSGGSGNTIYF.

The gene calls are TRBV28 and TRBJ1-5; no clear D. The CDR3 has 13 amino acids. Germline lookup yields CDR1 MDHEN and CDR2 SYDVKM. V lost 7 bases, J lost 7 bases, and 14 bases lay in between. In nucleotides, the CDR3 is TGTGCCAGCACCTCTGGAGGATTACAGCCCCAGCATTTT. Protein product: CASTSGGLQPQHF.

The chain employs TRBV28 and TRBJ2-5, with 8 bases that match TRBD1. The CDR3 is made up of 14 amino acids. CDR1 and CDR2 from the germline V gene are MDHEN and SYDVKM. V lost 3 bases, J lost 5 bases, and 5 bases stayed unmatched. CDR3: CASSLPDRAETQYF. The CDR3 DNA follows: TGTGCCAGCAGTTTGCCGGACAGGGCTGAGACCCAGTACTTC.

The count of this clone is one. The chain employs TRBV5-4 and TRBJ2-5; TRBD2 is a possible D gene (5 bases). The CDR3 has 15 residues. In germline, CDR1 is SGHNT, CDR2 YYREEE (reference sequence). Trimming took 7 bases from V and 2 from J, leaving 18 bases between them. For the CDR3, the DNA is TGTGCCAGCCACTCGGGCGGACCGGGACAAGAGACCCAGTACTTC. This encodes CASHSGGPGQETQYF.

The CDR3 DNA follows: TGTGCCAGCAGCTTACAGGGGATTGGTAATTCACCCCTCCACTTT. As protein: CASSLQGIGNSPLHF. The chain links TRBV7-2 to TRBJ1-6; TRBD1 might be the D (6 bases). The germline CDR1 and CDR2 sequences are SGHTA and FQGNSA. There are 15 residues in the CDR3. V was cut by 2 bases and J by 6 bases, with 11 bases left in between.

As regards this clone: Other DNA sequences in this sample translate to the same CDR3. This chain uses TRBV5-6 with TRBJ1-1; D remains ambiguous. V dropped 2 bases and J dropped 1 base, with 3 bases sitting between them. This CDR3 is 12 amino acids long. Germline values: CDR1 SGHDT, CDR2 YYEEEE. The CDR3 nucleotides read TGTGCCAGCAGCTTTAGGAACACTGAAGCTTTCTTT. Amino acid sequence: CASSFRNTEAFF.

The chain uses TRBV5-1 and TRBJ2-2; 9 nucleotides align to TRBD1. Trimming took 4 bases from V and 4 from J; bases not matched to a gene: 8. From germline, CDR1 is SGHRS and CDR2 YFSETQ. The CDR3 contains 16 residues. The DNA of the CDR3 is TGCGCCAGCAGCCTAACACAGGGGGCAGTCACCGGGGAGCTGTTTTTT. This encodes CASSLTQGAVTGELFF.

This chain joins TRBV6-2 or TRBV6-3 and TRBJ2-7; TRBD1 agrees at 11 bases. The trim removed 2 bases at V and 4 bases at J, leaving 4 bases unmatched. Germline V gives CDR1 MNHEY, CDR2 SVGEGT. The CDR3 loop spans 15 amino acids. CDR3 in DNA: TGTGCCAGCAGTTACCCGGGACAGGGGGTGTACGAGCAGTACTTC. Amino acids: CASSYPGQGVYEQYF.

The CDR3 region is CASSTSGFGTDTQYF. In DNA form, the CDR3 reads TGTGCCAGCAGTACTAGCGGCTTTGGCACAGATACGCAGTATTTT. This chain uses TRBV2 with TRBJ2-3, with TRBD2 matching 8 bases. The germline CDR1 and CDR2 sequences are SNHLY and FYNNEI. V lost 5 bases and J lost 1; bases outside the gene matches: 5. The CDR3 covers 15 residues.

The chain recombines TRBV4-2 with TRBJ2-3, with 9 bases identical to TRBD1. The germline CDR1 and CDR2 sequences are LGHNA and YNFKEQ. V lost 2 bases and J lost 3; bases outside the gene matches: 6. CDR3 length: 16 residues. CDR3 sequence reads: CASSQPGTGRTDTQYF. The CDR3 coding sequence is TGTGCCAGCAGCCAACCCGGGACAGGGCGGACAGATACGCAGTATTTT.

The table lists this clone with a count of one. The CDR3, as DNA: TGTGCCAGCAGTCCTCGCGGGTCCCCGCAGTATTTT. Protein sequence: CASSPRGSPQYF. This rearrangement joins TRBV27 to TRBJ2-3, with D maybe TRBD2 (5 bases). The CDR3 is 12 residues long. V lost 5 bases to trimming and J lost 10 bases, with 13 bases between them. Germline lookup yields CDR1 MNHEY and CDR2 SMNVEV (reference sequence).

The chain has TRBV27 and TRBJ2-1; 9 nucleotides match TRBD1. Trimming removed 0 bases from V and 5 bases from J; junction bases left unmatched: 11. Germline CDR1 reads MNHEY; CDR2 reads SMNVEV (reference sequence). This CDR3 spans 18 amino acids. The CDR3, as DNA: TGTGCCAGCAGTTTATCCCTTAGGGGGACAGGGTTAAACAATGAGCAGTTCTTC. It encodes CASSLSLRGTGLNNEQFF.

The chain links TRBV4-3 to TRBJ2-7; D is perhaps TRBD2 (5 bases). The length of the CDR3 is 15 residues. The germline CDR1 and CDR2 sequences are LGHNA and YSLEER. V lost 4 bases and J lost 3, with 16 bases in between. CDR3 sequence (DNA): TGCGCCAGCAGCCCCGGCGAGGGTATCCACTACGAGCAGTACTTC. Its protein is CASSPGEGIHYEQYF.

J is TRBJ1-1 and V is TRBV6-4; perhaps TRBD1 as D (5 bases). V lost 2 bases and J lost 6, with 10 bases in between. The CDR3 runs 13 residues. The germline gives CDR1 MRHNA, CDR2 SNTAGT. DNA for the CDR3: TGTGCCAGCAGTGACCGTCGGGGGGCTGAAGCTTTCTTT. Its protein product is CASSDRRGAEAFF.